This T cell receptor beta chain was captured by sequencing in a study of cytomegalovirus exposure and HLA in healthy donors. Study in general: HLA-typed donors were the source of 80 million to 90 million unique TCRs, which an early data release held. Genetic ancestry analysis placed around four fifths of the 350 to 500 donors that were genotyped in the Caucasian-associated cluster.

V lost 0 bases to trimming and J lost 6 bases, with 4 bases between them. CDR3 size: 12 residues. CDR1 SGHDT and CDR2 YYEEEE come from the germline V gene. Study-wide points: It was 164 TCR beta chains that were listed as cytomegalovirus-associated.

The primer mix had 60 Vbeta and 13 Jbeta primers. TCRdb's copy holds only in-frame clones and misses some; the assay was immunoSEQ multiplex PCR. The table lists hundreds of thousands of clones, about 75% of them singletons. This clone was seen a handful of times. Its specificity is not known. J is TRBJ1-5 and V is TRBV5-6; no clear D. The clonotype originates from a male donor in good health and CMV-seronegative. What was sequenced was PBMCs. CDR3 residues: CASSLGLQPQHF. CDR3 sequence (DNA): TGTGCCAGCAGCTTGGGTCTTCAGCCCCAGCATTTT.